This T cell receptor beta chain was captured by sequencing in a study of identical twins. Germline V lookup: CDR1 SGHRS, CDR2 YFSETQ. This CDR3 spans 16 amino acids. The junction had 5 bases not matched to a gene; V was cut back by 0 bases and J by 3 bases. From the 5' RACE reads, TCRdb called clonotypes with MiXCR, one entry per CDR3 protein. This table has fewer than 650,000 distinct CDR3 sequences, just over 7% appearing once. The same data also contributed to another study, on yellow fever vaccine responses in identical twins.

This TCR derives from a woman aged 18 to 35 in good health. Sequencing was carried out using PBMCs. This chain uses TRBV5-1 with TRBJ2-3, with TRBD2 matching over 9 bases. This CDR3 reads CASSLGASGDTDTQYF. Here the CDR3 DNA reads TGCGCCAGCAGCTTGGGGGCTAGCGGGGATACAGATACGCAGTATTTT.